The clone carrying this T cell receptor (beta chain) was detected ten times or more. What it recognizes is unknown. RNA transcripts served as the template for amplifying TCR beta CDR3 regions. A set of HTBI primers served as the primers for a first-round RT-PCR of the TCR CDR3. TCRdb called the multiplex PCR reads again in MiXCR, with one record for every CDR3 protein. Here the sample spans roughly 630,000 distinct CDR3 sequences, more than 15% being singletons. This entry comes from a study of T cells in Graves' hyperthyroidism and ophthalmopathy. The study, taken as a whole, reports: Researchers report that a 13 V-J model separated ophthalmopathy from stable hyperthyroidism.

V was shortened by 2 bases and J by 5 bases, with 12 bases between the two germline ends. CDR3 length equals 14 residues. Germline-derived CDR1 and CDR2 are MNHEY and SVGEGT. Absence of ophthalmopathy progression within 18 months defined stable Graves' hyperthyroidism. This receptor was identified in a woman aged 25 to 39 with Graves' hyperthyroidism. What was sequenced was blood. This rearrangement joins TRBV6-2 or TRBV6-3 to TRBJ2-5, with D tentatively TRBD2 (6 bases). This CDR3 reads CASSYAGWTETQYF. In nucleotides, the CDR3 is TGTGCCAGCAGTTACGCGGGGTGGACGGAGACCCAGTACTTC.